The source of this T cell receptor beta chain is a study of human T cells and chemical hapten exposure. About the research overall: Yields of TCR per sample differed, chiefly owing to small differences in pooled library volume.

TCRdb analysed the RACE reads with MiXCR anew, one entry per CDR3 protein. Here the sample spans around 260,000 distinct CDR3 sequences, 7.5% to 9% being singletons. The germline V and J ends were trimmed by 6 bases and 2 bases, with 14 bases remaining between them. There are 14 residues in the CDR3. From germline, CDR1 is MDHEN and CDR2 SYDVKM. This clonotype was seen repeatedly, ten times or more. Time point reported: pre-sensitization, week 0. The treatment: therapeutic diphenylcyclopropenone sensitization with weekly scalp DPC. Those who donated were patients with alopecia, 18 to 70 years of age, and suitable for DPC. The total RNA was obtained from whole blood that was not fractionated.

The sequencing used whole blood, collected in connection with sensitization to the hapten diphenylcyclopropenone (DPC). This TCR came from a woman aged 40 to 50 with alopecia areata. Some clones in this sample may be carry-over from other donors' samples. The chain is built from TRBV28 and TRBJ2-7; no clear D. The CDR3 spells CASSPPGLAYEQYF. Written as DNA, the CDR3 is TGTGCCAGCAGCCCCCCCGGGTTAGCCTACGAGCAGTACTTC.